This is a list of T cell receptor beta chains from one sample in a study of blood T cells in healthy people across ages. Each CDR3 protein is one row after TCRdb ran MiXCR on the 5' RACE reads. The data contain some 640,000 distinct CDR3 sequences, around half of them seen just once; the ten biggest clones take up around a third. Sequencing was performed on blood. Receptors originate from a woman in her sixties in good health. The CDR3 runs from the conserved cysteine through the conserved F or W. D genes are given only for firm matches.

TRBV3-1 | NA | CASSQEVHSYEQYF
TRBV12-3/TRBV12-4 | NA | CASSPPRGVSYEQYF
TRBV7-3 | TRBD2 | CASSAKGTSGSNEQFF
TRBV5-1 | TRBD2 | CASSGAGLAGELEQFF
TRBV6-1 | NA | CASSLMSPLRSYSNQPQHF
TRBV29-1 | TRBD2 | CSVGGTFQETQYF
TRBV7-2 | TRBD1 | CASSVRDRVGYTF
TRBV10-3 | TRBD2 | CAISEASGGETQYF
TRBV7-9 | NA | CASSFRSDQTVYGYTF
TRBV5-1 | NA | CASSLAAFQLGSYNEQFF
TRBV20-1 | NA | CSARDSDLGQETQYF
TRBV4-1 | NA | CASSQAGRKEQYF
TRBV20-1 | TRBD2 | CSAGSGATYEQYF
TRBV11-1 | TRBD1 | CASRDRAWTEAFF
TRBV20-1 | TRBD2 | CSASPVAGGYEQYF
TRBV4-3 | TRBD1 | CASSQEGSGTGSGAEAFF
TRBV7-3 | NA | CASSLIPGRGQEAFF
TRBV20-1 | NA | CSARDHGASYGYTF
TRBV6-2/TRBV6-3 | TRBD1 | CASNNRGNCNEQFF
TRBV4-2 | NA | CASSQVTADTQYF
TRBV14 | NA | CASSQVFANRNPDEQYF
TRBV5-4 | NA | CASSLEQNNEQFF
TRBV7-3 | TRBD2 | CASSQGLAGGRRNEQFF
TRBV2 | NA | CASSEDSPGYTF
TRBV4-2 | NA | CASSRLLSRDTQYF
TRBV7-2 | NA | CASTWGVRGTEAFF
TRBV3-1 | NA | CASSQGAGSLNTEAFF
TRBV5-6 | NA | CTSSFLTPRERAAGYTF
TRBV12-3/TRBV12-4 | TRBD2 | CASSNRGLAGEQYF
TRBV11-2 | NA | CASSGWETQYF
TRBV6-5 | NA | CASSYSGEGNYGYTF
TRBV4-3 | TRBD2 | CASSQDLAGKGYEQYF